This T cell receptor (beta chain) was sequenced in a study of blood T cell repertoires in COVID-19. Overall study: Samples of COVID-19 (acute and convalescent) were obtained from the United States, Italy and Spain. In each case, the material was cDNA or gDNA derived from T cells, B-cell-depleted T cells, or PBMCs.

The CDR3 consists of 17 residues. J was trimmed by 3 bases and V by 4 bases; bases with no gene match: 5. Germline V gene lookup returns CDR1 MNHEY and CDR2 SVGEGT. Seattle-derived patients entered the study during active infection and were followed longitudinally. In the original workflow: How many nucleated cells were present was estimated from reference gene primer amplification. TCRdb's table, derived via immunoSEQ multiplex PCR, lists solely in-frame clones and lacks some. That table supplies the V and J calls and clone size; D and trimming were determined from the DNA. The table has 200,000 to 250,000 clones, about 88% seen once; the top ten hold roughly a tenth.

The sequence derives from a woman aged 45-65 years with COVID-19, enrolled during active disease. The specimen was peripheral blood. This chain joins TRBV6-2 or TRBV6-3 and TRBJ2-1, with TRBD2 matching over 14 bases. The CDR3 nucleotides are TGTGCCAGCAGTTCCAGACTAGCGGGGGGGTACTACAATGAGCAGTTCTTC. Encoded protein: CASSSRLAGGYYNEQFF.